One sample yielded the 9 T cell receptor beta chains listed below, sequenced in a study of T cell responses to AZD1222 COVID-19 vaccine. Libraries were prepared by immunoSEQ multiplex PCR; TCRdb keeps only in-frame clonotypes and omits some of them. The sample includes some 180,000 clones, about 89% of them seen just once. Source: peripheral blood, taken 28 days after the second AZD1222 dose. These receptors were collected from an adult who received the AZD1222 COVID-19 vaccine.

The J gene is TRBJ1-2, the V gene TRBV18; D might be TRBD1 (6 bases). The CDR3 runs 13 residues. Germline V CDR1 and CDR2: KGHSH, LQKENI. Trimming left V 1 base short and J 3 bases short, with 6 bases between. The DNA for the CDR3 is TGTGCCAGCTCACCACAGGGGGACTATGGCTACACCTTC. Amino acids: CASSPQGDYGYTF.

This chain connects TRBV10-3 to TRBJ2-7, with 7 nucleotides matching TRBD2. The CDR3 is made up of 15 amino acids. Looked up from germline, CDR1 is ENHRY and CDR2 is SYGVKD. V was pared by 2 bases and J by 0 bases, with 4 bases of the junction left unmatched. CDR3 DNA: TGTGCCATCAGTGAGGCGGGGGAAAGCTCCTACGAGCAGTACTTC. Protein product: CAISEAGESSYEQYF.

The gene calls are TRBV6-5 and TRBJ2-3, with 7 nucleotides matching TRBD2. The CDR3 contains 14 residues. V was pared by 7 bases and J by 5 bases, with 9 bases of the junction left unmatched. The germline V gene has CDR1 MNHEY and CDR2 SVGAGI. The CDR3 DNA sequence: TGTGCCAGCACTTTGAGGCGGGGGTTAGATACGCAGTATTTT. Residues: CASTLRRGLDTQYF.

V gene TRBV5-5 combines with J gene TRBJ2-7, with D maybe TRBD2 (5 bases). The germline V gene has CDR1 SGHKS and CDR2 YYEKEE (reference sequence). The CDR3 runs to 14 residues. The germline V and J ends were trimmed by 4 bases and 4 bases, with 15 bases remaining between them. CDR3 nucleotide sequence: TGTGCCAGCAGCCCCCTTAGGACTTTTTACGAGCAGTACTTC. Encoded protein: CASSPLRTFYEQYF.

The chain uses TRBV5-1 and TRBJ1-2, with a weak D call TRBD1 (6 bases). CDR3 length: 13 amino acids. V dropped 2 bases and J dropped 7 bases, with 12 bases sitting between them. Germline V gene data show CDR1 as SGHRS and CDR2 as YFSETQ. CDR3 in DNA: TGCGCCAGCAGCTTTGCGGGGGCAGCTGGCTACACCTTC. Encoded protein: CASSFAGAAGYTF. The full variable domain, rest sourced from reference TRBV5-1 and TRBJ1-2, is KAGVTQTPRYLIKTRGQQVTLSCSPISGHRSVSWYQQTPGQGLQFLFEYFSETQRNKGNFPGRFSGRQFSNSRSEMNVSTLELGDSALYLCASSFAGAAGYTFGSGTRLTVV.

V is TRBV19 and J is TRBJ1-1; TRBD1 matches at 10 bases. V was clipped by 5 bases and J by 1 base; unmatched bases: 10. This CDR3 is 17 amino acids long. The germline V gene encodes CDR1 LNHDA and CDR2 SQIVND (reference sequence). CDR3 bases: TGTGCCAGTAGTCCAGGACAGGGGGGTAAGAGGAACACTGAAGCTTTCTTT. It translates to CASSPGQGGKRNTEAFF.

The V gene is TRBV29-1, the J gene TRBJ1-1; D gene uncertain. The V gene's germline CDR1 is SQVTM and CDR2 ANQGSEA. CDR3 length: 14 residues. Deletions cut 2 bases from V and 1 base from J, with 11 bases between. As DNA, the CDR3 is TGCAGCGTTGAACCTAGGCTACCGAACACTGAAGCTTTCTTT. It encodes CSVEPRLPNTEAFF.

The CDR3, as DNA: TGTGCCAGCTCACCACCGACAGGGCCGGGAGAGCAGTACTTC. It codes for CASSPPTGPGEQYF. The chain carries TRBV18 and TRBJ2-7; 7 bases map to TRBD1. Germline V lookup: CDR1 KGHSH, CDR2 LQKENI. This CDR3 has 14 residues. Trimming at V came to 0 bases and at J to 7 bases, leaving 6 bases not matched to a gene.

This chain joins TRBV7-2 and TRBJ1-1; no firm D call. Trimming cost V 2 bases and J 4 bases, with 5 bases left between them. The CDR3 is 12 residues long. The V gene's germline CDR1 is SGHTA and CDR2 FQGNSA. The CDR3 here is CASSLLGTEAFF. The DNA of the CDR3 is TGTGCCAGCAGCTTACTGGGCACTGAAGCTTTCTTT.